Below, 3 T cell receptor beta chains from the same sample are listed, as sequenced in a study of blood T cell repertoires in COVID-19. Profiled with immunoSEQ multiplex PCR; TCRdb holds only in-frame clones, not every one. The sample includes some 370,000 clones, nearly 90% seen only once; the top ten take around 6.3%. Sequencing was carried out using peripheral blood. These receptors came from a man younger than 35 with active or convalescent COVID-19.

The chain employs TRBV7-3 and TRBJ2-5; TRBD2 is a possible D gene (6 bases). V was cut by 5 bases and J by 5 bases, with 12 bases left in between. CDR1 and CDR2 (germline): SGHTA, FQGTGA. CDR3 length: 13 amino acids. CDR3 sequence (DNA): TGTGCCAGCAGCCCGTCGGGGGTGGAGACCCAGTACTTC. Amino acids: CASSPSGVETQYF.

CDR3: CASHRDSEAFF. The CDR3 nucleotides are TGTGCCAGCCACCGGGACAGTGAAGCTTTCTTT. J is TRBJ1-1 and V is TRBV7-9; 7 bases match TRBD1. The J segment lost 7 bases and the V segment lost 8 bases, leaving 4 bases of the junction unmatched. The CDR3 is 11 amino acids. Germline V gene data show CDR1 as SEHNR and CDR2 as FQNEAQ (reference sequence). Together with reference TRBV7-9 and TRBJ1-1, the CDR3 gives the full variable domain: DTGVSQNPRHKITKRGQNVTFRCDPISEHNRLYWYRQTLGQGPEFLTYFQNEAQLEKSRLLSDRFSAERPKGSFSTLEIQRTEQGDSAMYLCASHRDSEAFFGQGTRLTVV.

This clone was seen a few times. The chain has TRBV7-9 and TRBJ1-6; a weak D match, TRBD1 (5 bases). The CDR3 totals 17 residues. CDR1 is SEHNR and CDR2 is FQNEAQ in the germline V gene (reference sequence). V was trimmed by 5 bases and J by 0 bases, leaving 14 bases between them. The CDR3 spells CASSPSLGLSYNSPLHF. CDR3 nucleotide sequence: TGTGCCAGCAGCCCAAGCCTGGGGCTCTCCTATAATTCACCCCTCCACTTT.